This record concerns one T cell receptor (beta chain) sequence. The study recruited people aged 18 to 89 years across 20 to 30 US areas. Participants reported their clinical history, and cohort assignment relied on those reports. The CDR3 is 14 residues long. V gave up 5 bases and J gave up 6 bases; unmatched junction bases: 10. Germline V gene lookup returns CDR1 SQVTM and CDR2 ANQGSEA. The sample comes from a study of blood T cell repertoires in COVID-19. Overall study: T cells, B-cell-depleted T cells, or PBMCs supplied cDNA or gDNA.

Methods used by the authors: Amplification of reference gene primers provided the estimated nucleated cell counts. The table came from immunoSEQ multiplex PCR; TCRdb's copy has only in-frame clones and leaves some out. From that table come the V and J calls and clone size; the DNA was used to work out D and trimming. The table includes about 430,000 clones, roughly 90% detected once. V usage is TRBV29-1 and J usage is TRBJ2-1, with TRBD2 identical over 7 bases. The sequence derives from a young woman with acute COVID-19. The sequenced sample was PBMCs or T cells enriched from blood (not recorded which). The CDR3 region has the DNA TGCAGCGTTTCCCTAGCGGTTGAATCCAATGAGCAGTTCTTC. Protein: CSVSLAVESNEQFF.